Following are 24 T cell receptor beta chains from one sample sequenced in a study of CD8+CD57+ T cells in acquired aplastic anemia. Researchers used genomic DNA as the template to profile TCR beta VDJ and CDR3. TCRdb reprocessed the reads with MiXCR, giving one entry per CDR3 protein. Of 400,000 to 450,000 distinct CDR3 sequences in the sample, roughly 68% were seen once. The source material was sorted CD4+, CD8+, or CD8+CD57+ T cells (not recorded which) from PBMCs. The receptors were gathered from a human donor in good health, serving as a control.

As to this clonotype: This may arise from a read error, as a much more abundant clone is one base away. The chain is built from TRBV7-2 and TRBJ2-5, with 8 positions matching TRBD1. The CDR3 consists of 15 residues. J lost 11 bases, V lost 5 bases, and 16 bases had no gene match. Germline-derived CDR1 and CDR2 are SGHTA and FQGNSA. As DNA, the CDR3 is TGTGCCAGCAGCAGGATGACAGGGGCCACTTTAGAGCAGTACTTC. Translated: CASSRMTGATLEQYF.

This clonotype was seen just once. As the CDR3 is not closed by the conserved phenylalanine or tryptophan, this likely results from a read error. Because the CDR3's place on the DNA is in doubt, the DNA is left out and the CDR3 is given as listed by TCRdb. The rearrangement uses TRBV9 and TRBJ1-2; no check of the table's D call, TRBD1, against the DNA was made. In germline, CDR1 is SGDLS, CDR2 YYNGEE. Ends included, the CDR3 has 12 residues. CDR3 region: CASSEAGTGSAV.

The chain links TRBV9 to TRBJ2-1; D is unresolved. The DNA end favors TRBJ2-5, so the J call may be wrong. The germline CDR1 and CDR2 sequences are SGDLS and YYNGEE. The CDR3 runs to 16 residues. The CDR3 sequence: CASSVDALGNTEAQYF. The CDR3 nucleotides read TGTGCCAGCAGCGTAGACGCGCTTGGGAACACTGAAGCCCAGTACTTC.

This clonotype was recorded many times. The chain links TRBV4-1 to TRBJ2-3; possibly TRBD1 for D (7 bases). Per the germline V gene, CDR1 is MGHRA and CDR2 is YSYEKL. Trimming shortened V by 1 base and J by 5 bases, and 19 bases separated the two germline ends. The CDR3 is made up of 17 amino acids. CDR3 protein: CASSQGDRRAGGDTQYF. DNA for the CDR3: TGCGCCAGCAGCCAAGGCGATCGGAGGGCAGGGGGAGATACGCAGTATTTT.

The chain is built from TRBV25-1 and TRBJ1-2; D is possibly TRBD1 (6 bases). Trimming shortened V by 6 bases and J by 4 bases, and 15 bases separated the two germline ends. CDR1 and CDR2 from the germline V gene are MGHDK and SYGVNS. CDR3 length: 14 residues. In DNA, the CDR3 is TGTGCCAGCAGCGCGGGGGGGGCAGTCTATGGCTACACCTTC. Amino acid sequence: CASSAGGAVYGYTF.

In DNA, the CDR3 is TGTGCCAGCAGTACAGGGTTTGGGGACGCTAACACTGAAGCTTTCTTT. It yields the protein CASSTGFGDANTEAFF. J is TRBJ1-1 and V is TRBV6-2 or TRBV6-3; tentative D call: TRBD1 (6 bases). The V gene lost 5 bases and the J gene lost 2 bases, with 18 bases spanning the gap. The length of the CDR3 is 16 residues. Germline-derived CDR1 and CDR2 are MNHEY and SVGEGT.

The CDR3 loop reads CASSQLQWTGGVLDTQYF. For the CDR3, the DNA is TGCGCCAGCAGCCAACTACAATGGACAGGGGGGGTTCTCGATACGCAGTATTTT. V gene TRBV4-1 combines with J gene TRBJ2-3, with TRBD1 identical over 10 bases. The ends lost 2 bases at V and 6 bases at J; junction bases unmatched: 14. This CDR3 spans 18 amino acids. From germline, CDR1 is MGHRA and CDR2 YSYEKL.

The J gene is TRBJ2-3, the V gene TRBV20-1; 10 bases fit TRBD2. In germline, CDR1 is DFQATT, CDR2 SNEGSKA (reference sequence). The CDR3 consists of 18 residues. Losses at the gene ends were 1 base for V and 0 bases for J; bases not matched to a gene: 10. CDR3 sequence: CSARVGGSGGASTDTQYF. The DNA for the CDR3 is TGCAGTGCTAGAGTTGGAGGGAGCGGGGGGGCGAGCACAGATACGCAGTATTTT.

The genes are TRBV20-1 and TRBJ2-1; perhaps TRBD2 as D (5 bases). The CDR3 length is 15 residues. Trimming cost V 4 bases and J 8 bases, with 21 bases left between them. CDR1 DFQATT and CDR2 SNEGSKA come from the germline V gene (reference sequence). CDR3 sequence reads: CSATASSRFGDEQFF. The CDR3 bases are TGCAGTGCTACTGCGTCTAGCAGGTTTGGCGATGAGCAGTTCTTC.

This clonotype was counted a few times. The rearrangement links TRBV7-2 to TRBJ1-1; D remains ambiguous. The CDR3 runs 12 residues. Germline CDR1 and CDR2: SGHTA and FQGNSA. Between the trimmed V and J ends, which lost 6 bases and 6 bases, there was a span of 11 bases. CDR3 loop: CASRVVSAEAFF. The CDR3, as DNA: TGTGCCAGCAGGGTCGTAAGTGCTGAAGCTTTCTTT.

A remark on this clonotype: This CDR3 fails to terminate in the conserved phenylalanine or tryptophan, so it likely reflects a read error. Because the CDR3's place on the DNA is in doubt, the DNA is left out and the CDR3 is given as listed by TCRdb. V is TRBV2 and J is TRBJ2-2; TRBD1, as called in the table, went unchecked against the DNA. The CDR3 is 15 residues long, ends included. Germline V gives CDR1 SNHLY, CDR2 FYNNEI. The CDR3 protein is CASNQQGDQPEHLCD.

The CDR3 nucleotides are TGTGCCAGCAGCCAAGGTGCCAGAGTGGTCGGGGAGCTGTTTTTT. It encodes CASSQGARVVGELFF. The V and J genes are TRBV7-6 and TRBJ2-2; D is uncertain. V lost 5 bases and J 7 bases, leaving 17 bases between the germline ends. The CDR3 spans 15 residues. The V gene's germline CDR1 is SGHVS and CDR2 FNYEAQ.

Comments on this clonotype: Sequence at one end of the junction differs from germline and may be a read error. The chain recombines TRBV6-5 with TRBJ1-1; no clear D. This CDR3 has 11 residues. Germline V lookup: CDR1 MNHEY, CDR2 SVGAGI. The CDR3, as DNA: TGTGCCATCAGTGGGTTAACTGAAGCTTTCTTT. Translated: CAISGLTEAFF.

V usage is TRBV14 and J usage is TRBJ2-3; no definite D call. Trimming removed 0 bases from V and 2 bases from J, with 9 bases in between. Germline V CDR1 and CDR2: SGHDN, FVKESK. CDR3 length: 15 amino acids. Written as DNA, the CDR3 is TGTGCCAGCAGCCAAGAATACCGAAACACAGATACGCAGTATTTT. Its translation is CASSQEYRNTDTQYF.

J is TRBJ1-1 and V is TRBV29-1; 7 nucleotides match TRBD1. CDR1 SQVTM and CDR2 ANQGSEA come from the germline V gene. This CDR3 has 10 amino acids. Trimming cost V 7 bases and J 6 bases; bases outside gene matches: 2. The CDR3 DNA reads as TGCAGCGATGACAGGGCTGAAGCTTTCTTT. This translates into CSDDRAEAFF.

Details on this clonotype: The junction differs from germline at one of its ends, possibly a read error. The chain joins TRBV2 to TRBJ2-7; 11 positions agree with TRBD2. This CDR3 region has 15 residues. Looked up from germline, CDR1 is SNHLY and CDR2 is FYNNEI. The CDR3 sequence is CASRTSGAVTYVQYF. For the CDR3, the DNA is TGTGCCAGCAGGACTAGCGGGGCGGTAACTTACGTGCAGTACTTC.

The rearrangement links TRBV5-4 to TRBJ1-2; TRBD1 is a possible D gene (5 bases). The V gene's germline CDR1 is SGHNT and CDR2 YYREEE (reference sequence). The V and J ends lost 4 bases and 6 bases respectively, with 13 bases between them. The CDR3 has 13 amino acids. Written as DNA, the CDR3 is TGTGCCAGCAGCGATAAGCAGGGTGATGGCTACACCTTC. It translates to CASSDKQGDGYTF.

A word on this clonotype: The junction differs from germline at one of its ends, possibly a read error. This rearrangement joins TRBV10-3 to TRBJ1-2, with 10 bases matching TRBD1. Germline CDR1 reads ENHRY; CDR2 reads SYGVKD. This CDR3 is 16 amino acids long. CDR3 DNA: TGTGCCAGCAGTTACCCTCGGGGACAGGGGTTCTATGGCTACACCTTC. This codes for CASSYPRGQGFYGYTF.

This chain connects TRBV10-1 to TRBJ2-1, with D hard to call. This CDR3 contains 11 residues. V lost 6 bases and J 6 bases, leaving 6 bases between the germline ends. Germline V gene data show CDR1 as WNHNN and CDR2 as SYGVQD (reference sequence). The CDR3 region has the DNA TGCGCCAGCAGCCAACCCAATGAGCAGTTCTTC. It codes for CASSQPNEQFF.

Points on this clonotype: An end of the junction does not agree with germline; a read error may underlie this. The chain joins TRBV15 to TRBJ2-3, with TRBD2 matching over 14 bases. The CDR3 has 17 residues. Germline CDR1 LNHNV, CDR2 YYDKDF (reference sequence). In DNA form, the CDR3 reads TGTGCCAGCAGCCCCCGACTAGCGGGAGGGCGGGAAGATACGCAGTATTTT. It specifies CASSPRLAGGREDTQYF.

Remarks on this clonotype: A clone one base away is much larger, so this may be a read error. The chain uses TRBV6-2 or TRBV6-3 and TRBJ2-5; TRBD2 matches 12 bases. Per the germline V gene, CDR1 is MNHEY and CDR2 is SVGEGT. This CDR3 spans 19 amino acids. The V segment lost 0 bases and the J segment 11 bases; nucleotides outside the gene matches: 19. CDR3 in amino acids: CASSYSTTSGGSSYNEQYF. For the CDR3, the DNA is TGTGCCAGCAGTTACTCGACGACTAGCGGGGGAAGCTCCTACAATGAGCAGTACTTC.

This clonotype is a singleton in its sample. One junction end does not reproduce the germline sequence, and a read error may be involved. The rearrangement uses TRBV11-2 and TRBJ1-2; D remains unclear. The germline CDR1 and CDR2 sequences are SGHAT and FQNNGV. This CDR3 is 14 amino acids long. The CDR3 sequence: CASSQNSTAYGCTF. For the CDR3, the DNA is TGTGCCAGCAGCCAAAACAGTACAGCCTATGGCTGCACCTTC.

On this clonotype itself: This may come from a read error, since a much larger clone is one base off. The V gene is TRBV3-1, the J gene TRBJ1-1; 7 nucleotides align to TRBD1. The CDR3 has 15 residues. Germline V gives CDR1 LGHDT, CDR2 YNNKEL (reference sequence). V dropped 3 bases and J dropped 6; count of bases not matched to a gene: 10. The CDR3 DNA sequence: TGTGCCAGCAGCCACTACGACAGGGCCAACGCTGAAGCTTTCTTT. This gives the protein CASSHYDRANAEAFF.

As regards this clonotype: One end of the junction fails to match germline, which may point to a read error. J is TRBJ1-5 and V is TRBV7-3; D gene unclear. The CDR3 has 16 amino acids. Germline-derived CDR1 and CDR2 are SGHTA and FQGTGA. CDR3 DNA sequence: TGTGCCAGCAGCTTAGAGTTGTCCGCCCTCAATCAGCCGCAGCATTTT. Amino acids: CASSLELSALNQPQHF.